This paragraph covers one T cell receptor beta chain sequence. The entry originates in a study of blood T cell repertoires in COVID-19. About the study: Samples representing acute and convalescent COVID-19 were sourced from the United States, Italy and Spain. PBMCs, B-cell-depleted T cells, or T cells were the source of the cDNA or gDNA that made up the material.

Germline loops: CDR1 LNHDA, CDR2 SQIVND (reference sequence). The CDR3 has 16 residues. V was trimmed by 3 bases and J by 0 bases, leaving 12 bases between them. This table comes from immunoSEQ multiplex PCR, and its TCRdb copy is limited to in-frame clones, with some not included. The sample includes around 300,000 clones, around 90% of them seen just once. Enrollees, about 18 to 95 years old, lived in about two dozen US areas. The sequence was obtained from a woman aged 40 to 50 who had recovered from COVID-19. The sample taken for sequencing was PBMCs or T cells enriched from blood (not recorded which). The chain carries TRBV19 and TRBJ1-5, with D possibly being TRBD1 (5 bases). In nucleotides, the CDR3 is TGTGCCAGTAGTATCAGGGAGGGGTATAGCAATCAGCCCCAGCATTTT. It specifies CASSIREGYSNQPQHF.